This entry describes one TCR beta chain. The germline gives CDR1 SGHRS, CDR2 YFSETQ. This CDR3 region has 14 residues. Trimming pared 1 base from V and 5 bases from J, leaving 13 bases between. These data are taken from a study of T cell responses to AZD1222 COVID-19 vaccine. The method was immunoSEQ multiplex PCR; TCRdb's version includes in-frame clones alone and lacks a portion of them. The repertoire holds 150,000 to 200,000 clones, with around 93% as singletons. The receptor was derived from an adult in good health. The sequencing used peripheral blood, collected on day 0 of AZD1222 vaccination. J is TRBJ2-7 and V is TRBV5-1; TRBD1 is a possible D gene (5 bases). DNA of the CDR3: TGCGCCAGCAGCTTGACTCAGGGAAGGAACGAGCAGTACTTC. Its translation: CASSLTQGRNEQYF.